The clone carrying this TCR beta chain showed up just a few times. Its antigen is not known. At deep level, the assay was performed. TCRdb's copy holds only in-frame clones and misses some; the assay was immunoSEQ multiplex PCR. The data hold 400,000 to 500,000 clones, with 65% to 80% observed a single time. This sample is drawn from a study of shared clonotypes between healthy human individuals. Findings and caveats of the study: Sequencing depth was a factor that was expected to affect clonotype sharing among donors. It was only blood that was sampled, and tissue repertoires likely differ.

Germline V gene data show CDR1 as GTSNPN and CDR2 as SVGIG (reference sequence). This CDR3 has 14 amino acids. V gave up 1 base and J gave up 10 bases; unmatched junction bases: 6. What was sequenced was PBMCs. This clonotype was sampled from a woman aged 40 to 49 in good health. Some clones in this sample may be carry-over from other donors' samples. The V call is TRBV30, the J call TRBJ2-1, with 11 bases fitting TRBD2. The CDR3 nucleotides are TGTGCCTGGAGTGGGGCTAGCGGGAGGCGGGAGCAGTTCTTC. Translating gives CAWSGASGRREQFF. The variable domain in full, with the rest retrieved from reference TRBV30 and TRBJ2-1, is SQTIHQWPATLVQPVGSPLSLECTVEGTSNPNLYWYRQAAGRGLQLLFYSVGIGQISSEVPQNLSASRPQDRQFILSSKKLLLSDSGFYLCAWSGASGRREQFFGPGTRLTVL.